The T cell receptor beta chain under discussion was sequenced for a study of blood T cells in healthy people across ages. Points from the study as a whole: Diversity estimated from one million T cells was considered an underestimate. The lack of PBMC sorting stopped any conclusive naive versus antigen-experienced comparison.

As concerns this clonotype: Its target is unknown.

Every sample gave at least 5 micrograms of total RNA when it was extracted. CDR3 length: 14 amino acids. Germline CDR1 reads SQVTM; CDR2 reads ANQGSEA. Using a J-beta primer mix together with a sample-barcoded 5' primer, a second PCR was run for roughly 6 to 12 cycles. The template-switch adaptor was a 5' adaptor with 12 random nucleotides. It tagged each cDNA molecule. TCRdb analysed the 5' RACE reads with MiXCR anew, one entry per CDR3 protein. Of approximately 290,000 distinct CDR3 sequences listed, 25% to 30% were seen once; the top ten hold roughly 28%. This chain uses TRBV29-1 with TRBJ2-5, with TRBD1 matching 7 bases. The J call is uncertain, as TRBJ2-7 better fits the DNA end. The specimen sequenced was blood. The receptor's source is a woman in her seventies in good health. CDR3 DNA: TGCAGCGTTGCCCGGGACAGCCAATCCTACGAGCAGTACTTC. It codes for CSVARDSQSYEQYF.